This TCR beta chain came from a study of shared clonotypes between healthy human individuals. Study-wide background: CD4 naive and memory got three plates each, CD8 naive two, CD8 memory one.

Sequencing used immunoSEQ multiplex PCR; TCRdb keeps in-frame clones, though not all of them. The sample lists millions of clones; about 94% were seen once. In its sample, this clone was seen once. Positively selected for CCR7, the CD45RO-negative cells used as naive CD8 cells excluded terminally differentiated effector memory CD45RA+ cells. J lost 2 bases, V lost 1 base, and 0 bases had no gene match. Germline-derived CDR1 and CDR2 are GTSNPN and SVGIG (reference sequence). The CDR3 consists of 14 residues. Sequences were obtained from naive CD8+ T cells sorted from blood. The chain combines TRBV30 with TRBJ1-5; 9 bases match TRBD1. This clonotype originated in a man aged 18 to 30 in good health. The CDR3 is CAWSGDRGNQPQHF. CDR3 nucleotide sequence: TGTGCCTGGAGTGGGGACAGGGGCAATCAGCCCCAGCATTTT.